This T cell receptor beta chain was retrieved from a study of T cells after posttransplantation cyclophosphamide. Study-wide results and limits: Donor CD8+ memory clones often dominated recipient blood repertoires at later times. Blood and skin or GI T cell repertoires showed limited TRB overlap. Recipient CMV seropositivity and CMV reactivation strongly tracked TRB clonality.

A marrow graft followed busulfan-fludarabine conditioning, with cyclophosphamide on days +3 and +4. Trimming shortened V by 2 bases and J by 1 base, and 9 bases separated the two germline ends. The CDR3 is 15 residues long. Germline V lookup: CDR1 SGHTA, CDR2 FQGTGA. Comments on this clone: Antigen specificity is unknown.

Profiling relied on immunoSEQ multiplex PCR, and the TCRdb table lists in-frame clones only, not all of them. The sample yields tens of thousands of clones, around four fifths seen once. The TCR sequence derives from a female patient in her 40s who received an allogeneic stem cell transplant from a related donor, was CMV-positive, and had no GVHD. Some of the T cells may derive from the graft donor. This chain uses TRBV7-3 with TRBJ1-5, with a weak D call TRBD1 (5 bases). The material was CD4+ T cells sorted from blood, obtained roughly 2,000 days after a stem cell transplant with posttransplant cyclophosphamide. The CDR3 DNA sequence: TGTGCCAGCAGCTTAGTGGGGGGAAGCAATCAGCCCCAGCATTTT. This encodes CASSLVGGSNQPQHF. The full variable domain, completed using reference TRBV7-3 and TRBJ1-5, is GAGVSQTPSNKVTEKGKYVELRCDPISGHTALYWYRQSLGQGPEFLIYFQGTGAADDSGLPNDRFFAVRPEGSVSTLKIQRTERGDSAVYLCASSLVGGSNQPQHFGDGTRLSIL.